The 21 T cell receptor beta chains listed next were all sequenced from one sample in a study of identical twins. MiXCR was run by TCRdb on the 5' RACE reads, yielding one entry per CDR3 protein. The table records some 730,000 distinct CDR3 sequences, 18% of them present only once. This same sample was also part of a study on T cells expressing NK-cell markers.

Sequenced: PBMCs. These receptors were obtained from a woman in her late teens or twenties in good health.

This clonotype came up a few times. In DNA, the CDR3 is TGCGCCAGCAGTGTAACCCTAACCCAGGTTGAACTGTTTTTT. Encoded protein: CASSVTLTQVELFF. The chain is built from TRBV10-2 and TRBJ1-4; no firm D call. Looked up from germline, CDR1 is WSHSY and CDR2 is SAAADI. The V end was cut by 4 bases, the J end by 12 bases, with 18 bases between. The CDR3 runs to 14 residues.

The chain links TRBV19 to TRBJ1-1; D is ambiguous. Germline CDR1 and CDR2: LNHDA and SQIVND (reference sequence). This CDR3 region has 14 residues. Trimming took off 5 bases at V and 1 base at J, with 11 bases between the two ends. The CDR3 region is CASSERRWNTEAFF. CDR3 DNA sequence: TGTGCCAGTAGTGAGCGGCGTTGGAACACTGAAGCTTTCTTT.

As DNA, the CDR3 is TGCAGCGCCACCCCAGCTGGGGGGAGCGGGGAGCTGTTTTTT. Translating gives CSATPAGGSGELFF. The rearrangement links TRBV29-1 to TRBJ2-2, with a tentative D call TRBD2 (6 bases). CDR3 length equals 14 residues. V gave up 7 bases and J gave up 7 bases, with 19 bases separating them. Per the germline V gene, CDR1 is SQVTM and CDR2 is ANQGSEA.

This clonotype was detected only a few times. The CDR3 DNA reads TGTGCCAGCAGTTACTCGGGACGGACGCAGTATTTT. Protein: CASSYSGRTQYF. The rearrangement uses TRBV6-5 and TRBJ2-3, with D tentatively TRBD1 or TRBD2 (5 bases each). The CDR3 length is 12 residues. V was cut by 0 bases and J by 9 bases, with 7 bases left in between. Germline lookup yields CDR1 MNHEY and CDR2 SVGAGI.

V is TRBV20-1 and J is TRBJ2-3; D unresolved. Trimming took off 5 bases at V and 1 base at J, with 10 bases between the two ends. The CDR3 has 13 residues. Germline V CDR1 and CDR2: DFQATT, SNEGSKA (reference sequence). The CDR3 loop is CSAGVAGTDTQYF. CDR3 DNA: TGCAGTGCTGGGGTGGCGGGCACAGATACGCAGTATTTT.

The table lists this clonotype with a few counts. This chain uses TRBV7-9 with TRBJ2-3; 9 bases match TRBD2. V was clipped by 4 bases and J by 5 bases; unmatched bases: 7. The CDR3 sequence is 15 residues long. The germline gives CDR1 SEHNR, CDR2 FQNEAQ (reference sequence). CDR3 amino acids: CASSSEREEGDTQYF. The CDR3 nucleotides read TGTGCCAGCAGCTCGGAGCGGGAGGAGGGAGATACGCAGTATTTT.

This clonotype occurred many times. The chain combines TRBV5-1 with TRBJ2-3, with D uncertain. Trimming left V 5 bases short and J 6 bases short, with 7 bases between. The CDR3 is made up of 11 amino acids. CDR1 and CDR2 (germline): SGHRS, YFSETQ. The CDR3 nucleotides read TGCGCCAGCAGAGAGACCGATACGCAGTATTTT. Its translation: CASRETDTQYF.

This clonotype appeared a few times. The chain recombines TRBV20-1 with TRBJ1-1, with D hard to call. Germline V gene data show CDR1 as DFQATT and CDR2 as SNEGSKA (reference sequence). The V end was cut by 2 bases, the J end by 6 bases, with 10 bases between. This CDR3 is 12 amino acids long. Written as DNA, the CDR3 is TGCAGTGCTAGAACCCTAATCTCTGAAGCTTTCTTT. Translating gives CSARTLISEAFF.

This clonotype came up a few times. V gene TRBV7-9 combines with J gene TRBJ2-1; 8 bases line up with TRBD2. Germline V gene lookup returns CDR1 SEHNR and CDR2 FQNEAQ (reference sequence). Trimming took 5 bases from V and 6 from J; bases not matched to a gene: 3. This CDR3 is 13 amino acids long. The CDR3, as DNA: TGTGCCAGCAGCCGCAGCGGGAGCAATGAGCAGTTCTTC. It codes for CASSRSGSNEQFF.

This clonotype showed up just a few times. This sequence joins TRBV12-3 or TRBV12-4 and TRBJ2-7; no reliable D call. With 6 bases removed from V and 0 bases from J, the gap between germline ends came to 9 bases. This CDR3 has 13 residues. DNA of the CDR3: TGTGCCAGCAGCTATACTACCTCCTACGAGCAGTACTTC. Translating gives CASSYTTSYEQYF.

The chain combines TRBV12-3 or TRBV12-4 with TRBJ1-5; the D is unclear. Between the trimmed V and J ends, which lost 2 bases and 2 bases, there was a span of 7 bases. The CDR3 runs 14 residues. The DNA of the CDR3 is TGTGCCAGCAGTTTACAACGGGGCAATCAGCCCCAGCATTTT. It specifies CASSLQRGNQPQHF.

This clonotype was picked up a small number of times. This chain uses TRBV6-5 with TRBJ2-7; D may be TRBD1 (7 bases). V gave up 10 bases and J gave up 6 bases, with 16 bases separating them. The CDR3 extends over 12 amino acids. Germline CDR1 MNHEY, CDR2 SVGAGI. As DNA, the CDR3 is TGTGCCACCCACAGGGGAGGAGGCGAGCAGTACTTC. Encoded protein: CATHRGGGEQYF.

Many counts were recorded for this clonotype. The chain employs TRBV12-3 or TRBV12-4 and TRBJ2-3; the match to TRBD2 covers 11 bases. CDR3 length: 15 amino acids. Trimming removed 6 bases from V and 2 bases from J; junction bases left unmatched: 4. The CDR3 protein is CASSQGLAVTDTQYF. Written as DNA, the CDR3 is TGTGCCAGCAGCCAGGGACTAGCGGTCACAGATACGCAGTATTTT.

This clonotype was seen repeatedly, ten times or more. This chain links TRBV5-6 with TRBJ1-5; possibly TRBD1 for D (5 bases). There are 14 residues in the CDR3. Per germline, CDR1 SGHDT and CDR2 YYEEEE. Trimming pared 2 bases from V and 7 bases from J, leaving 13 bases between. CDR3 amino acids: CASSLKTAQQPQHF. The CDR3 coding sequence is TGTGCCAGCAGCTTAAAGACAGCGCAACAGCCCCAGCATTTT.

This clonotype was detected a few times. The rearrangement uses TRBV12-3 or TRBV12-4 and TRBJ1-2; 7 bases align to TRBD1. The V gene end was trimmed by 5 bases and the J gene end by 4 bases; junction bases not matched to a gene: 10. The CDR3 loop spans 15 amino acids. The CDR3 sequence: CASSPPRQGSYGYTF. CDR3 nucleotide sequence: TGTGCCAGCAGTCCCCCTAGACAGGGTTCCTATGGCTACACCTTC.

This clonotype was seen more than once but under ten times. The CDR3 loop is CASSLGTGIHEQYF. The CDR3 bases are TGTGCCAGCAGTCTCGGGACAGGGATCCACGAGCAGTACTTC. V is TRBV27 and J is TRBJ2-7, with 9 bases that match TRBD1. V trimming: 5 bases; J trimming: 5 bases; junction bases outside the gene matches: 7. Germline V CDR1 and CDR2: MNHEY, SMNVEV (reference sequence). This CDR3 is 14 amino acids long.

The sample holds a few counts of this clonotype. The J gene is TRBJ1-4, the V gene TRBV6-5; unclear D gene. The V end lost 2 bases, the J end lost 0 bases, and 4 bases lay between the germline ends. Germline CDR1 is MNHEY and CDR2 is SVGAGI. The CDR3 loop spans 14 amino acids. The CDR3 DNA is TGTGCCAGCAGTTACGGCCCAACTAATGAAAAACTGTTTTTT. Its protein is CASSYGPTNEKLFF.

The J gene is TRBJ2-1, the V gene TRBV20-1; D is perhaps TRBD2 (6 bases). CDR1 is DFQATT and CDR2 is SNEGSKA in the germline V gene (reference sequence). The CDR3 contains 16 residues. Trimming removed 5 bases from V and 1 base from J, with 18 bases in between. CDR3 residues: CSARYPGAWSYNEQFF. CDR3 DNA: TGCAGTGCTCGGTACCCGGGAGCCTGGTCCTACAATGAGCAGTTCTTC.

This clonotype appeared many times. J is TRBJ1-2 and V is TRBV7-9; no clear D. V was cut by 1 base and J by 8 bases, with 17 bases left in between. Germline V gives CDR1 SEHNR, CDR2 FQNEAQ (reference sequence). The CDR3 length is 15 residues. CDR3 bases: TGTGCCAGCAGCTTAGAGAGCGGGATAGGCTACGGCTACACCTTC. It yields the protein CASSLESGIGYGYTF.

The genes are TRBV10-1 and TRBJ2-1; D is ambiguous. Trimming took 5 bases from V and 11 from J, leaving 16 bases between them. This CDR3 is 13 amino acids long. Germline CDR1 is WNHNN and CDR2 is SYGVQD (reference sequence). For the CDR3, the DNA is TGCGCCAGCAGTCCAAGTCTAGGCGGAAAGCAGTTCTTC. It yields the protein CASSPSLGGKQFF.

This clonotype came up a few times. The chain joins TRBV7-2 to TRBJ1-2; D is unclear. There are 14 residues in the CDR3. V was shortened by 1 base and J by 1 base, with 7 bases between the two germline ends. The germline gives CDR1 SGHTA, CDR2 FQGNSA. For the CDR3, the DNA is TGTGCCAGCAGCTTAGTGGAGGGTAACTATGGCTACACCTTC. Translated, it gives CASSLVEGNYGYTF.